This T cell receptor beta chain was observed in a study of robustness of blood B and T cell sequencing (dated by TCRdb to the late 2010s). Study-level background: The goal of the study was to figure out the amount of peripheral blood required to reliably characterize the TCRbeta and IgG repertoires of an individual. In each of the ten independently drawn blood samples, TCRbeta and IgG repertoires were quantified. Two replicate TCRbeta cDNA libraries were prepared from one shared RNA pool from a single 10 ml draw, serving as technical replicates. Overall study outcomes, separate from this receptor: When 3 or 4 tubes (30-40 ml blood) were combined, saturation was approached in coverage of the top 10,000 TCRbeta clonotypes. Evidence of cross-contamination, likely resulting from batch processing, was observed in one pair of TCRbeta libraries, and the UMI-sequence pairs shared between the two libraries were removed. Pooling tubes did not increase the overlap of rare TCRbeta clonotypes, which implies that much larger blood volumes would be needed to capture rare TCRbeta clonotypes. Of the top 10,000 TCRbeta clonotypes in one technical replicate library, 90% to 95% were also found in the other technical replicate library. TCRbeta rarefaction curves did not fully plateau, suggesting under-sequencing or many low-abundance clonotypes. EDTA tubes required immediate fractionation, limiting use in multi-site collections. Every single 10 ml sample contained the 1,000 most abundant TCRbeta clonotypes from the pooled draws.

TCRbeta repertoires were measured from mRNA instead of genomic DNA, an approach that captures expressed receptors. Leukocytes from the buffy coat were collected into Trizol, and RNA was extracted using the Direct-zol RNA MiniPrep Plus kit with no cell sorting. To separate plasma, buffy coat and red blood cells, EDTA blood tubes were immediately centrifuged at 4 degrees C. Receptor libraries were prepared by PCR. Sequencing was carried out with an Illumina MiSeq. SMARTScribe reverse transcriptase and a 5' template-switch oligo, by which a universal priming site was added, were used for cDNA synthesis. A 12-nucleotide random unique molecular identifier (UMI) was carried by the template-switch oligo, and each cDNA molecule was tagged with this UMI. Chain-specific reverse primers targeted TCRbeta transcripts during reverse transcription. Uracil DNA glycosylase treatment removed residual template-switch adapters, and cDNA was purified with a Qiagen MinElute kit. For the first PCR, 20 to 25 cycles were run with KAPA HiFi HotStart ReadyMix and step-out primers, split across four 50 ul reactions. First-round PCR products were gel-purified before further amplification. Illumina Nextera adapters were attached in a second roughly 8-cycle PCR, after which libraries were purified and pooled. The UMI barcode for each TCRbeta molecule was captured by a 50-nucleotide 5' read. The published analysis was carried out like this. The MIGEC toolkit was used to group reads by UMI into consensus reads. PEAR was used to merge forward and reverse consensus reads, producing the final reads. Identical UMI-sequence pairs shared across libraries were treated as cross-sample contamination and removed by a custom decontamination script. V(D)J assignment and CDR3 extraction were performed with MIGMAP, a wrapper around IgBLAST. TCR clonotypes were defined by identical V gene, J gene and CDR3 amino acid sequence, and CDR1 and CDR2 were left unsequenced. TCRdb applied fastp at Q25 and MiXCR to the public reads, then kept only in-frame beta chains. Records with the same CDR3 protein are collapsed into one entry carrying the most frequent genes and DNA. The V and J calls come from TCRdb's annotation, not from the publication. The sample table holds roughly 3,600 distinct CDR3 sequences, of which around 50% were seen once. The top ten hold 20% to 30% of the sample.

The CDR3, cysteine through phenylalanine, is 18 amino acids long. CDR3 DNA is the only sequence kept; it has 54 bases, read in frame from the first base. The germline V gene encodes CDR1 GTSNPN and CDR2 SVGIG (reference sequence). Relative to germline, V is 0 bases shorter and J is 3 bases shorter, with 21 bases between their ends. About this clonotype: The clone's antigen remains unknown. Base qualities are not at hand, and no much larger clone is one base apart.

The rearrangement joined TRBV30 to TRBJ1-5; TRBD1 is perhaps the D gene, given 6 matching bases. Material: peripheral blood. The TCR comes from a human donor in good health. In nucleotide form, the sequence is TGTGCCTGGAGTGTCGGGAGGGGGGGTTTCTCGAACAATCAGCCCCAGCATTTT. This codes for CAWSVGRGGFSNNQPQHF.